The T cell receptor beta chain described here comes from a study of T cell repertoires in cytomegalovirus infection. In the study overall: Signatures in public TCR beta sequences pointed to both CMV infection and matching HLA type.

A note on this clonotype: The target antigen is unknown.

Study observations and caveats: Public TCR beta family frequency separated CMV-and-HLA carriers, including in an independent cohort. Within the response measured ex vivo, HLA-C-restricted CMV-specific TCR beta clonotypes were dominant.

One entry per CDR3 protein, called by TCRdb with MiXCR from the reads. The data contain a few hundred thousand distinct CDR3 sequences, about 13% of them seen just once; the ten biggest clones take up around 9.5%. V lost 1 base and J lost 2; bases outside the gene matches: 5. The CDR3 covers 16 residues. The V gene's germline CDR1 is SGHRS and CDR2 YFSETQ. This receptor was taken from a human donor in good health (CMV status not recorded). Some clones in this sample may be carry-over from other donors' samples. The genes are TRBV5-1 and TRBJ2-2; TRBD1 matches 7 bases. Sequences were obtained from PBMCs. CDR3 residues: CASSLKGTANTGELFF. CDR3 bases: TGCGCCAGCAGCTTGAAAGGGACAGCTAACACCGGGGAGCTGTTTTTT.